A selection of T cell receptor beta chains follows, all from one sample in a study of blood T cell repertoires in COVID-19. Sequenced by immunoSEQ multiplex PCR; TCRdb stores in-frame clones only, minus some. Here the sample spans 200,000 or so clones, around four fifths being singletons. The specimen was peripheral blood. Receptor source: a woman older than 75 with COVID-19, enrolled during active disease. CDR3s include the opening cysteine and the closing phenylalanine or tryptophan. The order of the fields is clone size, V gene, J gene, D gene, CDR3 protein, CDR3 DNA. A D gene is named only where the DNA matches it firmly. Only part of the rows carry a size: once, few, many, or a class if the clone is expanded.

-	TRBV30	TRBJ2-7	-	CAWSVQGYEQYF	TGTGCCTGGAGTGTACAGGGCTACGAGCAGTACTTC
-	TRBV7-9	TRBJ2-5	-	CASSVGLLETQYF	TGTGCCAGCAGCGTGGGCCTCCTAGAGACCCAGTACTTC
-	TRBV7-9	TRBJ1-3	-	CASRPTGSSGNTIYF	TGTGCCAGCAGACCAACAGGGAGCTCTGGAAACACCATATATTTT
few	TRBV7-9	TRBJ1-1	-	CASSLGRGGAMNTEAFF	TGTGCCAGCAGCTTAGGCCGGGGAGGGGCCATGAACACTGAAGCTTTCTTT
-	TRBV6-1	TRBJ2-3	-	CASSEQTIGDTQYF	TGTGCCAGCAGTGAACAGACTATAGGGGATACGCAGTATTTT
once	TRBV19	TRBJ2-1	TRBD2	CASTTTWRGRNEQFF	TGTGCCAGTACCACGACTTGGCGGGGGAGAAATGAGCAGTTCTTC
-	TRBV19	TRBJ1-5	-	CASSMQGISNQPQHF	TGTGCCAGTAGTATGCAGGGGATAAGCAATCAGCCCCAGCATTTT
-	TRBV5-4	TRBJ2-7	-	CASSPSLRDEQYF	TGTGCCAGCAGCCCCTCTCTTCGGGACGAGCAGTACTTC
-	TRBV10-1	TRBJ1-1	TRBD1	CASMGQSNTEAFF	TGCGCCAGCATGGGACAGTCGAACACTGAAGCTTTCTTT
once	TRBV7-9	TRBJ2-6	-	CASSPGGTGANVLTF	TGTGCCAGCAGCCCGGGGGGCACTGGGGCCAACGTCCTGACTTTC
-	TRBV6-2/TRBV6-3	TRBJ1-1	TRBD1	CASSFRGGRNTEAFF	TGTGCCAGCAGTTTTAGAGGGGGCAGAAACACTGAAGCTTTCTTT
-	TRBV6-1	TRBJ1-2	-	CASSAQYREANYGYTF	TGTGCCAGCAGTGCTCAATACAGGGAAGCTAACTATGGCTACACCTTC
-	TRBV11-2	TRBJ1-1	-	CASRLGLDTEAFF	TGTGCCAGCAGGTTGGGACTGGACACTGAAGCTTTCTTT
-	TRBV6-4	TRBJ1-1	-	CASSVQVNTEAFF	TGTGCCAGCAGTGTTCAGGTGAACACTGAAGCTTTCTTT
-	TRBV9	TRBJ1-2	TRBD1	CASSAKTGGYGYTF	TGTGCCAGCAGCGCTAAGACAGGGGGCTATGGCTACACCTTC
-	TRBV6-5	TRBJ1-1	-	CASGRGADNTEAFF	TGTGCCAGCGGGAGGGGCGCGGATAACACTGAAGCTTTCTTT
-	TRBV5-6	TRBJ2-4	TRBD2	CASSLGEGMAKNIQYF	TGTGCCAGCAGCTTGGGGGAGGGAATGGCCAAAAACATTCAGTACTTC
-	TRBV24-1	TRBJ1-5	TRBD1	CATGDSRTGGSDNQPQHF	TGTGCCACCGGTGATTCACGGACAGGGGGCTCGGACAATCAGCCCCAGCATTTT
-	TRBV5-1	TRBJ1-1	TRBD1	CASSVDRGEAFF	TGCGCCAGCAGCGTGGACAGGGGTGAAGCTTTCTTT
-	TRBV5-1	TRBJ2-1	TRBD2	CASSFPSGGQSQFF	TGCGCCAGCAGCTTCCCCAGCGGGGGGCAGTCGCAGTTCTTC
once	TRBV28	TRBJ2-7	-	CASSLTPPVTGLDEQYF	TGTGCCAGCAGTTTAACCCCCCCGGTAACAGGGTTGGACGAGCAGTACTTC
-	TRBV29-1	TRBJ2-3	TRBD1	CSVGRSGGSSTDTQYF	TGCAGCGTTGGCCGCTCAGGGGGTTCTAGCACAGATACGCAGTATTTT
-	TRBV5-1	TRBJ1-2	TRBD1	CASSSGGTGYSGGYTF	TGCGCCAGCAGCTCCGGCGGGACAGGGTACAGTGGGGGCTACACCTTC
-	TRBV27	TRBJ1-2	TRBD1	CASSFGTGNYGYTF	TGTGCCAGCAGTTTTGGGACAGGCAACTATGGCTACACCTTC
-	TRBV6-5	TRBJ2-1	TRBD2	CASSYEGSGHEQFF	TGTGCCAGCAGTTACGAAGGTAGCGGGCATGAGCAGTTCTTC
-	TRBV10-3	TRBJ2-1	TRBD2	CAIRNGLAGGPILNTRFNEQFF	TGTGCCATCAGAAATGGACTAGCGGGGGGGCCGATACTTAACACAAGATTCAATGAGCAGTTCTTC
-	TRBV5-5	TRBJ1-4	TRBD1	CASSFGTGLGNEKLFF	TGTGCCAGCAGCTTTGGGACAGGTCTTGGTAATGAAAAACTGTTTTTT
-	TRBV11-1	TRBJ1-1	-	CASTAGVEAFF	TGTGCCAGCACCGCGGGGGTGGAAGCTTTCTTT
-	TRBV6-1	TRBJ2-1	TRBD1	CASSDIQGLGSYNEQFF	TGTGCCAGCAGTGATATACAGGGGTTAGGCTCCTACAATGAGCAGTTCTTC
few	TRBV28	TRBJ1-2	TRBD1	CASSLVGGENGYTF	TGTGCCAGCAGTTTGGTAGGGGGCGAGAATGGCTACACCTTC
few	TRBV19	TRBJ1-5	TRBD1	CASSPRTGPYSNQPQHF	TGTGCCAGTAGTCCGCGGACAGGACCCTATAGCAATCAGCCCCAGCATTTT
-	TRBV2	TRBJ2-5	-	CASSVLVQETQYF	TGTGCCAGCAGTGTCCTCGTCCAAGAGACCCAGTACTTC
-	TRBV19	TRBJ2-1	-	CASNGVMGNEQFF	TGTGCCAGTAACGGAGTAATGGGTAATGAGCAGTTCTTC
-	TRBV20-1	TRBJ2-1	TRBD2	CSGGAYNEQFF	TGCAGCGGGGGGGCCTACAATGAGCAGTTCTTC
-	TRBV5-5	TRBJ1-5	-	CASSLDRVNQPQHF	TGTGCCAGCAGCTTGGACAGGGTCAATCAGCCCCAGCATTTT
-	TRBV6-5	TRBJ1-2	TRBD1	CASSYSDRGYYGYTF	TGTGCCAGCAGTTACTCGGACAGGGGTTACTATGGCTACACCTTC
few	TRBV28	TRBJ2-3	TRBD2	CASSPLILRLAGGPRDTQYF	TGTGCCAGCAGTCCCCTCATCCTCCGACTAGCGGGGGGGCCAAGAGATACGCAGTATTTT
-	TRBV7-8	TRBJ1-4	-	CASGPSKPAGGEKLFF	TGTGCCAGCGGCCCGTCCAAGCCTGCCGGCGGTGAAAAACTGTTTTTT
-	TRBV11-3	TRBJ2-1	-	CASSLAYSYNEQFF	TGTGCCAGCAGCTTAGCTTATTCCTACAATGAGCAGTTCTTC
few	TRBV19	TRBJ2-1	TRBD2	CASSTQTSGAFF	TGTGCCAGTAGTACCCAGACTAGCGGGGCGTTCTTC
-	TRBV18	TRBJ2-2	TRBD1	CASSPAGTANTGELFF	TGTGCCAGCTCACCGGCCGGGACAGCGAACACCGGGGAGCTGTTTTTT
-	TRBV14	TRBJ2-5	TRBD2	CASSQDKVGGEETQYF	TGTGCCAGCAGCCAAGATAAGGTTGGGGGGGAAGAGACCCAGTACTTC
-	TRBV7-3	TRBJ1-2	-	CASSSSLQGQRTF	TGTGCCAGCAGCTCCTCTTTACAGGGCCAGCGCACCTTC
-	TRBV5-1	TRBJ1-1	TRBD1	CASSLGGTGERTEAFF	TGCGCCAGCAGCTTAGGTGGGACAGGGGAGAGAACTGAAGCTTTCTTT
-	TRBV18	TRBJ2-1	-	CASSPPKNYNEQFF	TGTGCCAGCTCACCTCCTAAGAACTACAATGAGCAGTTCTTC
-	TRBV2	TRBJ2-2	TRBD1	CASNGQGGETGELFF	TGTGCCAGCAACGGACAGGGGGGAGAAACCGGGGAGCTGTTTTTT
-	TRBV4-1	TRBJ1-2	-	CASSPTGFRYGYTF	TGCGCCAGCAGCCCTACAGGGTTTCGATATGGCTACACCTTC
-	TRBV11-2	TRBJ1-1	-	CASSFPGGEAEAFF	TGTGCCAGCAGCTTTCCCGGAGGGGAGGCTGAAGCTTTCTTT
-	TRBV5-1	TRBJ1-4	TRBD1	CASSLATGGEKLFF	TGCGCCAGCAGCTTGGCGACAGGGGGTGAAAAACTGTTTTTT
-	TRBV19	TRBJ2-3	TRBD2	CASSIYSGGADTQYF	TGTGCCAGTAGTATTTACAGCGGGGGGGCAGATACGCAGTATTTT
few	TRBV30	TRBJ2-2	-	CAWSERIPGELFF	TGTGCCTGGAGTGAGCGGATCCCCGGGGAGCTGTTTTTT